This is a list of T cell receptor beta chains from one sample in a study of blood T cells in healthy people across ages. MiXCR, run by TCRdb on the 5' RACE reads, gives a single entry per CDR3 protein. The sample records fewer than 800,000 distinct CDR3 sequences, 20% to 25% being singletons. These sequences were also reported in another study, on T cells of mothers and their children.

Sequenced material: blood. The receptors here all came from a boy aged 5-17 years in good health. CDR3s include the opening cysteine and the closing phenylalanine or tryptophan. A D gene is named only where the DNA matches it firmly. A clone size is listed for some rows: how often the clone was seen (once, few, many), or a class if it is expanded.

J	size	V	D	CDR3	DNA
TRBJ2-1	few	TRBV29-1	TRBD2	CSVELADQHEQFF	TGCAGCGTGGAACTAGCGGACCAGCATGAGCAGTTCTTC
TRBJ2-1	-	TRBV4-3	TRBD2	CASSQDPLAGGPNEQFF	TGCGCCAGCAGCCAAGACCCCCTAGCGGGGGGGCCGAATGAGCAGTTCTTC
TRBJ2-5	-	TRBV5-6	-	CASSRTTGMDF	TGTGCCAGCAGCAGAACTACAGGGATGGACTTC
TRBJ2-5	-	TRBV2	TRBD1	CASRPDRGLETQYF	TGTGCCAGCAGGCCAGACAGGGGATTAGAGACCCAGTACTTC
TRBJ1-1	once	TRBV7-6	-	CASSPGVLNTEAFF	TGTGCCAGCAGCCCTGGAGTTTTGAACACTGAAGCTTTCTTT
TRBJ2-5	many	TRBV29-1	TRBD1	CSSWTGETQYF	TGCAGCTCCTGGACAGGGGAGACCCAGTACTTC
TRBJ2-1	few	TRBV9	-	CASSPPLSANLRNEQFF	TGTGCCAGCAGCCCACCCCTTTCGGCTAATCTTCGAAATGAGCAGTTCTTC
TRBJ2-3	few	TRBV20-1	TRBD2	CSAHGTSGRDDADTQYF	TGCAGTGCCCACGGGACTAGCGGGAGGGACGACGCAGATACGCAGTATTTT
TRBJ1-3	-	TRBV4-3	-	CASSQDWQSSGNTIYF	TGCGCCAGCAGCCAAGATTGGCAGAGCTCTGGAAACACCATATATTTT
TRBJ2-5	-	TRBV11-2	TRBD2	CASSLVWWGGLAGQETQYF	TGTGCCAGCAGCTTAGTGTGGTGGGGGGGACTAGCGGGGCAAGAGACCCAGTACTTC
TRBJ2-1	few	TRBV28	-	CASSFGLVFSNEQFF	TGTGCCAGCAGTTTCGGGCTAGTGTTTTCGAATGAGCAGTTCTTC
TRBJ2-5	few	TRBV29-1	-	CSVVGGGRETQYF	TGCAGCGTTGTCGGAGGAGGGCGAGAGACCCAGTACTTC
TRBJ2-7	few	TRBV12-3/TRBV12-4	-	CASSFYPSEQYF	TGTGCCAGCAGTTTCTATCCCAGCGAGCAGTACTTC
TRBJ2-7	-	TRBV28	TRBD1	CASSLNGQGNYEQYF	TGTGCCAGCAGTTTAAATGGACAGGGGAACTACGAGCAGTACTTC
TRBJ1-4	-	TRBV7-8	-	CASSLGDINEKLFF	TGTGCCAGCAGCTTAGGGGATATTAATGAAAAACTGTTTTTT
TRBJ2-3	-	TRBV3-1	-	CASSQGTKDTQYF	TGTGCCAGCAGTCAAGGGACGAAAGATACGCAGTATTTT
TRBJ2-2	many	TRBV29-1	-	CSVESGTGELFF	TGCAGCGTTGAGTCGGGGACCGGGGAGCTGTTTTTT
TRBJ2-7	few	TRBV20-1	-	CSARALGGEEQYF	TGCAGTGCTAGAGCGCTAGGGGGGGAAGAGCAGTACTTC
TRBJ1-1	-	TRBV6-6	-	CASSSPESYTEAFF	TGTGCCAGCAGTTCCCCGGAGTCTTACACTGAAGCTTTCTTT
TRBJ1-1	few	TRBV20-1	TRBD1	CSATRQGVGTEAFF	TGCAGTGCTACCCGACAGGGGGTTGGCACTGAAGCTTTCTTT
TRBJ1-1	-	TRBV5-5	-	CASSPGLTTGMNTEAFF	TGTGCCAGCAGCCCGGGCCTAACGACAGGAATGAACACTGAAGCTTTCTTT
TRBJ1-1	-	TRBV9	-	CASSVTDTQVEAFF	TGTGCCAGCAGCGTAACGGACACCCAAGTTGAAGCTTTCTTT
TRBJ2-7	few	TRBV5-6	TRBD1	CASSPGTGGLDEQYF	TGTGCCAGCAGCCCCGGGACAGGGGGCTTAGACGAGCAGTACTTC
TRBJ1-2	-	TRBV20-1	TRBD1	CSASTGGVIGYTF	TGCAGTGCCTCGACAGGGGGCGTGATTGGCTACACCTTC
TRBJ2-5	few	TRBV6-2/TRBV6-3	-	CASDEEGHETQYF	TGTGCCAGCGACGAGGAGGGGCACGAGACCCAGTACTTC
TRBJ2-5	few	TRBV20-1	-	CSARGSEREKQETQYF	TGCAGTGCTAGGGGGTCTGAGCGAGAAAAACAAGAGACCCAGTACTTC
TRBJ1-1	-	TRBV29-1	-	CSVEGRYTEAFF	TGCAGCGTTGAGGGACGGTACACTGAAGCTTTCTTT
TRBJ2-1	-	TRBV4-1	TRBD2	CASRAGLASGFYNEQFF	TGCGCCAGCAGAGCGGGACTAGCCTCAGGATTCTACAATGAGCAGTTCTTC